The clone carrying this TCR beta chain was seen repeatedly, ten times or more. TCRbeta library preparation incorporated unique molecular identifiers. TCRdb re-derived calls from the PCR reads in MiXCR, one entry per CDR3 protein. The data show roughly 500,000 distinct CDR3 sequences, about 10% seen once. The sample comes from a study of T-cell reconstitution after alpha-beta-depleted transplantation in children. The specimen comprised PBMCs, sampled before TCRalphabeta/CD19-depleted stem cell transplant. The source of this sequence is a child aged 2 to 9 with inherited bone marrow failure, due to receive a stem cell transplant.

Written as DNA, the CDR3 is TGCGCCAGCAGCCAAGATCCGGCTAGCGGGGGGAACACCGGGGAGCTGTTTTTT. Amino acid sequence: CASSQDPASGGNTGELFF. The chain combines TRBV4-3 with TRBJ2-2; 10 bases fit TRBD2. With V trimmed by 0 bases and J by 1 base, 5 bases remained unmatched. CDR3 length equals 18 residues. The germline CDR1 and CDR2 sequences are LGHNA and YSLEER.